This T cell receptor beta chain appears in the sequencing data of a study of T cell clonotyping in hematopoietic cell transplantation. General observations from the study: At the given depth, recipient repertoires were over 95% de novo clonotypes.

Produced via immunoSEQ multiplex PCR; TCRdb's table is partial and in-frame only. Among 5,000 to 6,500 clones, about 86% were seen once, and the ten largest hold more than 14%. The CDR3 is made up of 15 amino acids. The J segment lost 3 bases and the V segment lost 2 bases, leaving 7 bases of the junction unmatched. Germline lookup yields CDR1 SGHAT and CDR2 FQNNGV. About this clone: Its cognate antigen is unknown.

This TCR was sampled from a female patient aged 50-59 years who had an allogeneic stem cell transplant from an unrelated donor, so the T cells may come from the graft donor. Some clones in this sample may be carry-over from other donors' samples. The chain employs TRBV11-2 and TRBJ2-7; 7 bases agree with TRBD2. The sequences come from peripheral blood mononuclear cells, collected 180 days after allogeneic stem cell transplant. The CDR3 loop is CASSLPLGGVYEQYF. Here the CDR3 DNA reads TGTGCCAGCAGCTTACCGCTTGGGGGGGTCTACGAGCAGTACTTC.